This TCR beta chain was observed in a study of blood T cell repertoires in COVID-19. Whole-study context: The cDNA or gDNA used as material had been derived from T cells, B-cell-depleted T cells, or PBMCs.

Trimming took off 6 bases at V and 0 bases at J, with 12 bases between the two ends. This CDR3 has 15 amino acids. In germline, CDR1 is GTSNPN, CDR2 SVGIG (reference sequence). Original analysis: Nucleated cell counts were estimated from reference gene primer amplification. Repertoires were generated with immunoSEQ multiplex PCR, while TCRdb's copy carries only in-frame clones and drops some. The DNA gave D and trimming, while V, J and clone size come from that table. Seen here are some 100,000 clones, about 90% observed once, and the top ten hold about 18%. This rearrangement joins TRBV30 to TRBJ1-6; a weak D match, TRBD1 (6 bases). This receptor was taken from a human donor in a cohort sampled during active COVID-19. Source material: peripheral blood. For the CDR3, the DNA is TGTGCCTGTCCCCAGGGGAACTCCTATAATTCACCCCTCCACTTT. Protein: CACPQGNSYNSPLHF. The full variable domain, rest sourced from reference TRBV30 and TRBJ1-6, is SQTIHQWPATLVQPVGSPLSLECTVEGTSNPNLYWYRQAAGRGLQLLFYSVGIGQISSEVPQNLSASRPQDRQFILSSKKLLLSDSGFYLCACPQGNSYNSPLHFGNGTRLTVT.